The 20 T cell receptor beta chains presented below share a single source sample, sequenced in a study of cytomegalovirus exposure and HLA in healthy donors. The PCR used 60 Vbeta and 13 Jbeta primers. Sequencing was performed with immunoSEQ multiplex PCR; in TCRdb, only in-frame clones are kept and a portion is missing. This sample has roughly 150,000 clones, with around 85% found just once. Sequencing used PBMCs. These receptors all stem from a female donor in good health and CMV-seronegative.

V gene TRBV19 combines with J gene TRBJ2-3; 7 bases are shared with TRBD1. CDR1 LNHDA and CDR2 SQIVND come from the germline V gene (reference sequence). Trimming cost V 5 bases and J 2 bases; bases outside gene matches: 10. The length of the CDR3 is 16 residues. CDR3 sequence reads: CASSVTGMGSTDTQYF. The DNA for the CDR3 is TGTGCCAGTAGTGTGACAGGGATGGGTTCCACAGATACGCAGTATTTT.

The rearrangement links TRBV30 to TRBJ2-1, with 14 bases that match TRBD2. With V trimmed by 4 bases and J by 9 bases, 11 bases remained unmatched. Germline CDR1 and CDR2: GTSNPN and SVGIG (reference sequence). This CDR3 has 16 amino acids. Written as DNA, the CDR3 is TGTGCCTGGACCGGACGACTAGCGGGAGGGTGGGGTGAGCAGTTCTTC. Encoded protein: CAWTGRLAGGWGEQFF.

The V and J genes are TRBV7-2 and TRBJ1-5; D is possibly TRBD1 (5 bases). The germline V gene has CDR1 SGHTA and CDR2 FQGNSA. CDR3 length: 15 amino acids. Deletions cut 1 base from V and 3 bases from J, with 10 bases between. CDR3 protein: CASSLVRGLNQPQHF. As DNA, the CDR3 is TGTGCCAGCAGCTTAGTTAGGGGACTCAATCAGCCCCAGCATTTT.

The CDR3 loop is CASSEVRGLTGEKLFF. The CDR3 DNA follows: TGTGCCAGCAGTGAAGTACGAGGTCTTACAGGGGAAAAACTGTTTTTT. V usage is TRBV6-1 and J usage is TRBJ1-4, with D perhaps matching TRBD1 (6 bases). The CDR3 consists of 16 residues. Looked up from germline, CDR1 is MNHNS and CDR2 is SASEGT. V dropped 1 base and J dropped 8 bases, with 17 bases sitting between them.

This clone was detected a few times. The chain has TRBV6-5 and TRBJ2-1, with a possible D match to TRBD1 (7 bases). CDR3 size: 16 residues. Germline V lookup: CDR1 MNHEY, CDR2 SVGAGI. V was shortened by 4 bases and J by 2 bases, with 15 bases between the two germline ends. This chain's CDR3 is CASSFQTGRTYNEQFF. In nucleotides, the CDR3 is TGTGCCAGCAGTTTCCAGACAGGGAGGACCTACAATGAGCAGTTCTTC.

V is TRBV5-6 and J is TRBJ2-7, with D tentatively TRBD2 (6 bases). Trimming removed 1 base from V and 3 bases from J, with 14 bases in between. This CDR3 has 15 amino acids. The germline gives CDR1 SGHDT, CDR2 YYEEEE. In DNA form, the CDR3 reads TGTGCCAGCAGCTTGTGGGACTCACTCTACTACGAGCAGTACTTC. Amino acids: CASSLWDSLYYEQYF.

The chain joins TRBV7-9 to TRBJ2-5; D call uncertain. Germline CDR1 reads SEHNR; CDR2 reads FQNEAQ (reference sequence). Between the trimmed V and J ends, which lost 0 bases and 2 bases, there was a span of 10 bases. This CDR3 is built from 15 residues. CDR3 sequence: CASSLALSSQETQYF. CDR3 nucleotide sequence: TGTGCCAGCAGCTTAGCGCTCTCTAGTCAAGAGACCCAGTACTTC.

This clone was detected once. The genes are TRBV5-1 and TRBJ2-1, with 7 nucleotides matching TRBD2. This CDR3 region has 16 residues. The trim removed 0 bases at V and 6 bases at J, leaving 9 bases unmatched. The germline CDR1 and CDR2 sequences are SGHRS and YFSETQ. In DNA, the CDR3 is TGCGCCAGCAGCTTGGGGGGCGGGAGCATTGTCAATGAGCAGTTCTTC. This translates into CASSLGGGSIVNEQFF.

V and J are TRBV13 and TRBJ2-3; the D gene is possibly TRBD2 (6 bases). V was cut by 5 bases and J by 0 bases, with 15 bases left in between. The germline V gene has CDR1 PRHDT and CDR2 FYEKMQ (reference sequence). The CDR3 is made up of 16 amino acids. CDR3 DNA: TGTGCCAGCAGCCGTTCGGAGGGCTCTAGCACAGATACGCAGTATTTT. Its translation is CASSRSEGSSTDTQYF.

The V call is TRBV5-1, the J call TRBJ1-2; D is ambiguous. Germline CDR1 and CDR2: SGHRS and YFSETQ. Trimming took 0 bases from V and 6 from J, leaving 6 bases between them. This CDR3 contains 12 residues. The CDR3 reads CASSLVGDGYTF. CDR3 nucleotides: TGCGCCAGCAGCTTGGTGGGAGATGGCTACACCTTC.

This chain joins TRBV21-1 and TRBJ2-6; TRBD1 is the table's D call and was not checked against the DNA. TRBV21-1 represents a pseudogene. CDR3 length: 18 residues. The CDR3, as DNA: TGTGCCAGCAACCATTTGACAGGGAAGGAGTCTGGGGCCAACGTCCTGACTTTC. Its protein product is CASNHLTGKESGANVLTF.

The V gene is TRBV7-2, the J gene TRBJ2-1; tentatively, D is TRBD1 (5 bases). Germline loops: CDR1 SGHTA, CDR2 FQGNSA. CDR3 length equals 16 residues. Trimming removed 1 base from V and 1 base from J, with 11 bases in between. CDR3 loop: CASSLDVRGSYNEQFF. The CDR3 DNA is TGTGCCAGCAGCTTAGACGTTAGGGGATCCTACAATGAGCAGTTCTTC. The full variable domain, with the rest looked up from reference TRBV7-2 and TRBJ2-1, is GAGVSQSPSNKVTEKGKDVELRCDPISGHTALYWYRQSLGQGLEFLIYFQGNSAPDKSGLPSDRFSAERTGGSVSTLTIQRTQQEDSAVYLCASSLDVRGSYNEQFFGPGTRLTVL.

The V gene is TRBV29-1, the J gene TRBJ1-2; D gene unclear. Germline V CDR1 and CDR2: SQVTM, ANQGSEA. The V and J ends lost 2 bases and 7 bases respectively, with 11 bases between them. The length of the CDR3 is 12 residues. This CDR3 reads CSVELGRPGYTF. The CDR3 coding sequence is TGCAGCGTTGAATTGGGCAGGCCTGGCTACACCTTC.

This clone appeared once. This chain joins TRBV7-9 and TRBJ1-1, with D possibly being TRBD1 (5 bases). The germline CDR1 and CDR2 sequences are SEHNR and FQNEAQ (reference sequence). V was clipped by 10 bases and J by 1 base, with 10 bases between them. This CDR3 has 12 amino acids. The DNA of the CDR3 is TGTGCCACCAGGGCCCGGAACACTGAAGCTTTCTTT. Its protein product is CATRARNTEAFF.

This sequence joins TRBV4-1 and TRBJ2-3; TRBD2 aligns across 11 bases. Germline assignment: CDR1 MGHRA and CDR2 YSYEKL. The CDR3 has 17 residues. The J segment lost 3 bases and the V segment lost 1 base, leaving 6 bases of the junction unmatched. CDR3 sequence: CASSQVMTSGVTDTQYF. The CDR3 DNA sequence: TGCGCCAGCAGCCAAGTCATGACTAGCGGGGTTACAGATACGCAGTATTTT.

This chain connects TRBV5-6 to TRBJ2-7; 10 bases fit TRBD2. Germline CDR1 SGHDT, CDR2 YYEEEE. Trimming at V came to 2 bases and at J to 9 bases, leaving 11 bases not matched to a gene. This CDR3 has 15 amino acids. DNA for the CDR3: TGTGCCAGCAGCTTAAGGCTAGCGGGAGCGCTAGGGCAGTACTTC. It codes for CASSLRLAGALGQYF. The complete variable domain, with remaining parts taken from reference TRBV5-6 and TRBJ2-7, reads DAGVTQSPTHLIKTRGQQVTLRCSPKSGHDTVSWYQQALGQGPQFIFQYYEEEERQRGNFPDRFSGHQFPNYSSELNVNALLLGDSALYLCASSLRLAGALGQYFGPGTRLTVT.

The V gene is TRBV6-5, the J gene TRBJ2-5, with D possibly TRBD2 on 5 matching bases. Trimming took 6 bases from V and 4 from J, leaving 9 bases between them. Germline lookup yields CDR1 MNHEY and CDR2 SVGAGI. This CDR3 comprises 12 residues. The CDR3 DNA follows: TGTGCCAGCAGAAGAGAGGGAGAGACCCAGTACTTC. This gives the protein CASRREGETQYF.

The CDR3 coding sequence is TGCAGCGTCCGCGGATGGGGGACAGGGGGCGCGGGCTACACCTTC. Its translation: CSVRGWGTGGAGYTF. The rearrangement joins TRBV29-1 to TRBJ1-2, with TRBD1 identical over 12 bases. Germline V gene sequence: CDR1 SQVTM, CDR2 ANQGSEA. Trimming cost V 6 bases and J 8 bases; bases outside gene matches: 13. The CDR3 extends over 15 amino acids.

This clone was counted between two and nine times. The chain couples TRBV6-1 to TRBJ2-1; no definite D call. This CDR3 has 11 residues. Trimming removed 2 bases from V and 10 bases from J, with 6 bases in between. CDR1 and CDR2 (germline): MNHNS, SASEGT. CDR3 amino acids: CASSELTEQFF. The CDR3 DNA is TGTGCCAGCAGTGAACTCACAGAGCAGTTCTTC.

The V call is TRBV6-1, the J call TRBJ1-5; maybe TRBD1 (6 bases). V was cut by 6 bases and J by 3 bases, with 15 bases left in between. Per the germline V gene, CDR1 is MNHNS and CDR2 is SASEGT. The CDR3 extends over 15 amino acids. The CDR3 protein is CASRNFGQYNQPQHF. CDR3 DNA sequence: TGTGCCAGCAGAAATTTCGGACAGTACAATCAGCCCCAGCATTTT.